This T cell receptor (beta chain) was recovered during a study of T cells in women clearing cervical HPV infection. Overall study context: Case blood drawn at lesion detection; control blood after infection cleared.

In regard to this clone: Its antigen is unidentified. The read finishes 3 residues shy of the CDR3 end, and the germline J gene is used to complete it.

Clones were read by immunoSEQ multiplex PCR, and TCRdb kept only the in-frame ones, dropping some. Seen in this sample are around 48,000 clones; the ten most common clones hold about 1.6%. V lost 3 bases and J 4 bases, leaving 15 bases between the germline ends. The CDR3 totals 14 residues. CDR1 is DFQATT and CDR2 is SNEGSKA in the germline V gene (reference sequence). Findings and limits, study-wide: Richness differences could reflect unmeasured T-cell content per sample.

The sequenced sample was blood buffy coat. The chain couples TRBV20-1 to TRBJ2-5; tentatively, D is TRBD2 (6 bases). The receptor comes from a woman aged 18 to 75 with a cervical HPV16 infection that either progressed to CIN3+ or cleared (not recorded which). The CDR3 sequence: CSASESGRGETQYF. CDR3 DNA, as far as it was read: TGCAGTGCTAGTGAGTCGGGGCGGGGAGAGACC.